Each of the 18 T cell receptor beta chains below was sequenced from the same sample in a study of blood T cell repertoires in COVID-19. Assay used: immunoSEQ multiplex PCR; TCRdb lists only in-frame clones, some missing. The table has roughly 260,000 clones, approximately 86% seen once. The sequenced material came from peripheral blood. The source is a man aged 40-50 years who had recovered from COVID-19.

This clone showed up just once. This chain uses TRBV19 with TRBJ1-5; 8 bases are shared with TRBD1. The ends lost 6 bases at V and 2 bases at J; junction bases unmatched: 9. The CDR3 consists of 16 residues. Germline assignment: CDR1 LNHDA and CDR2 SQIVND (reference sequence). CDR3 region: CASRNQGASGNQPQHF. CDR3 bases: TGTGCCAGTAGGAATCAGGGGGCGAGTGGCAATCAGCCCCAGCATTTT.

V is TRBV18 and J is TRBJ1-5, with TRBD1 identical over 7 bases. This CDR3 is built from 17 residues. Germline V gene data show CDR1 as KGHSH and CDR2 as LQKENI. The V segment lost 6 bases and the J segment 1 base; nucleotides outside the gene matches: 12. The CDR3 region has the DNA TGTGCCAGCTCCCCGACGCGGGACAGAGACAGCAATCAGCCCCAGCATTTT. Translated, it gives CASSPTRDRDSNQPQHF.

This chain uses TRBV11-3 with TRBJ2-3; D gene uncertain. This CDR3 spans 14 amino acids. CDR1 SGHNT and CDR2 YENEEA come from the germline V gene. The V end lost 1 base, the J end lost 6 bases, and 11 bases lay between the germline ends. For the CDR3, the DNA is TGTGCCAGCAGCTTAGGGTCTGGCTTCGATACGCAGTATTTT. Amino acid sequence: CASSLGSGFDTQYF.

The chain employs TRBV19 and TRBJ2-7; D perhaps matches TRBD1 (6 bases). Per the germline V gene, CDR1 is LNHDA and CDR2 is SQIVND (reference sequence). The V end lost 1 base, the J end lost 1 base, and 17 bases lay between the germline ends. The CDR3 consists of 17 residues. In DNA form, the CDR3 reads TGTGCCAGTAGTATAGGGCAACAGGGTGGTAGGTCCTACGAGCAGTACTTC. Amino acids: CASSIGQQGGRSYEQYF.

V usage is TRBV12-3 or TRBV12-4 and J usage is TRBJ2-3, with unresolved D. Deletions cut 4 bases from V and 6 bases from J, with 5 bases between. The CDR3 runs 11 residues. CDR3 loop: CASSYRDTQYF. The CDR3 DNA follows: TGTGCCAGCAGTTATCGGGATACGCAGTATTTT.

The CDR3: CASRPTGASGNTIYF. Here the CDR3 DNA reads TGTGCCAGCAGACCCACAGGAGCCTCCGGAAACACCATATATTTT. The chain couples TRBV6-5 to TRBJ1-3, with D perhaps TRBD1 (5 bases). The germline V gene encodes CDR1 MNHEY and CDR2 SVGAGI. V was trimmed by 6 bases and J by 4 bases, leaving 16 bases between them. CDR3 size: 15 residues.

The chain employs TRBV5-5 and TRBJ2-5, with 7 bases fitting TRBD1. The germline V gene encodes CDR1 SGHKS and CDR2 YYEKEE (reference sequence). After removal of 1 base from V and 5 bases from J, the junction contained 8 bases not matched to a gene. This CDR3 region has 15 residues. The CDR3 DNA reads as TGTGCCAGCAGCTTGTCCCCAGGGGGTTATGAGACCCAGTACTTC. Residues: CASSLSPGGYETQYF.

The chain carries TRBV30 and TRBJ2-7, with D unresolved. Germline V gene data show CDR1 as GTSNPN and CDR2 as SVGIG (reference sequence). V lost 2 bases to trimming and J lost 3 bases, with 8 bases between them. The length of the CDR3 is 12 residues. CDR3 protein: CAWSTTDYEQYF. The CDR3 bases are TGTGCCTGGAGTACTACGGACTACGAGCAGTACTTC.

This rearrangement joins TRBV6-5 to TRBJ1-5; possibly TRBD1 for D (5 bases). Germline CDR1 MNHEY, CDR2 SVGAGI. The CDR3 length is 13 residues. With 8 bases removed from V and 5 bases from J, the gap between germline ends came to 13 bases. The CDR3 DNA is TGTGCCAGCTCTTTGACCAGGGATCAGCCCCAGCATTTT. It specifies CASSLTRDQPQHF.

This chain joins TRBV7-3 and TRBJ2-3; no clear D. Germline CDR1 SGHTA, CDR2 FQGTGA. V was clipped by 5 bases and J by 3 bases, with 15 bases between them. The CDR3 runs to 15 residues. The chain's CDR3 is CASSRQPRPTDTQYF. The CDR3 region has the DNA TGTGCCAGCAGCCGCCAACCTAGACCTACAGATACGCAGTATTTT.

The rearrangement links TRBV4-1 to TRBJ2-1; 10 nucleotides agree with TRBD2. Germline assignment: CDR1 MGHRA and CDR2 YSYEKL. V dropped 5 bases and J dropped 8; count of bases not matched to a gene: 18. The length of the CDR3 is 18 residues. Written as DNA, the CDR3 is TGCGCCAGCAGCAAGAGGGCCCCCAGCCTAGCGGGAGAAGATGAGCAGTTCTTC. This sequence encodes CASSKRAPSLAGEDEQFF.

The rearrangement uses TRBV5-1 and TRBJ2-7; 7 nucleotides agree with TRBD2. Germline CDR1 SGHRS, CDR2 YFSETQ. Germline trimming cut 4 bases from V and 2 bases from J; bases unmatched to any gene: 3. This CDR3 is 13 amino acids long. CDR3 in amino acids: CASSQSGAYEQYF. For the CDR3, the DNA is TGCGCCAGCAGCCAAAGCGGGGCCTACGAGCAGTACTTC.

The chain links TRBV18 to TRBJ1-1; no definite D call. V was shortened by 3 bases and J by 5 bases, with 16 bases between the two germline ends. CDR1 is KGHSH and CDR2 is LQKENI in the germline V gene. There are 15 residues in the CDR3. CDR3 sequence: CASSPRHGMWTEAFF. The CDR3 DNA sequence: TGTGCCAGCTCACCTCGACATGGAATGTGGACTGAAGCTTTCTTT.

The chain is built from TRBV3-1 (or the pseudogene TRBV3-2) and TRBJ1-2; 8 positions match TRBD1. This CDR3 is built from 14 residues. The germline gives CDR1 LGHDT, CDR2 YNNKEL (reference sequence). V was clipped by 4 bases and J by 5 bases; unmatched bases: 6. The CDR3 is CASSPGQGGYGYTF. DNA of the CDR3: TGTGCCAGCAGCCCTGGACAGGGCGGGTATGGCTACACCTTC.

This chain uses TRBV7-9 with TRBJ2-2, with 10 nucleotides matching TRBD2. This CDR3 contains 17 residues. Germline CDR1 reads SEHNR; CDR2 reads FQNEAQ (reference sequence). The trim removed 0 bases at V and 1 base at J, leaving 2 bases unmatched. This CDR3 is CASSLAASGRNTGELFF. DNA for the CDR3: TGTGCCAGCAGCTTAGCGGCTAGCGGGAGGAACACCGGGGAGCTGTTTTTT.

This clone was seen only once. J is TRBJ2-1 and V is TRBV7-3; 7 bases match TRBD2. In germline, CDR1 is SGHTA, CDR2 FQGTGA. The V segment lost 5 bases and the J segment 9 bases; nucleotides outside the gene matches: 7. This CDR3 is built from 13 residues. CDR3 region: CASSPGRAIEQFF. In DNA, the CDR3 is TGTGCCAGCAGCCCTGGGAGGGCCATTGAGCAGTTCTTC. The variable domain in full, completed from reference TRBV7-3 and TRBJ2-1, reads GAGVSQTPSNKVTEKGKYVELRCDPISGHTALYWYRQSLGQGPEFLIYFQGTGAADDSGLPNDRFFAVRPEGSVSTLKIQRTERGDSAVYLCASSPGRAIEQFFGPGTRLTVL.

V is TRBV2 and J is TRBJ2-6; D is ambiguous. Germline V gene sequence: CDR1 SNHLY, CDR2 FYNNEI. Between the trimmed V and J ends, which lost 7 bases and 0 bases, there was a span of 7 bases. The CDR3 length is 14 residues. The CDR3 DNA follows: TGTGCCAGCACCAGGCTCTCTGGGGCCAACGTCCTGACTTTC. Residues: CASTRLSGANVLTF.

Only a few counts were recorded for this clone. The chain recombines TRBV7-9 with TRBJ2-3; 10 bases map to TRBD2. The CDR3 length is 15 residues. Germline V CDR1 and CDR2: SEHNR, FQNEAQ (reference sequence). After removal of 3 bases from V and 4 bases from J, the junction contained 4 bases not matched to a gene. The CDR3 protein is CASSFNSGRSDTQYF. The CDR3 DNA is TGTGCCAGCAGCTTTAATAGCGGGAGGTCAGATACGCAGTATTTT. Based on the CDR3 plus reference TRBV7-9 and TRBJ2-3, the full variable domain is DTGVSQNPRHKITKRGQNVTFRCDPISEHNRLYWYRQTLGQGPEFLTYFQNEAQLEKSRLLSDRFSAERPKGSFSTLEIQRTEQGDSAMYLCASSFNSGRSDTQYFGPGTRLTVL.